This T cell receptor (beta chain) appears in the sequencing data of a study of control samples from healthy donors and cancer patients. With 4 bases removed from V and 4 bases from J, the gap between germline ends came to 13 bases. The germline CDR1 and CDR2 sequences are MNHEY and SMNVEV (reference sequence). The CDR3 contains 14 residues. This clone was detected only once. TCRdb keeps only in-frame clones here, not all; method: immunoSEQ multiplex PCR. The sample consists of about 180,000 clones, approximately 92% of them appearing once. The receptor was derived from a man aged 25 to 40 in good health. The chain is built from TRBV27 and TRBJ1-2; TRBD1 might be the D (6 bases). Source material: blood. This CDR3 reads CASSSQGPFYGYTF. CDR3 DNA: TGTGCCAGCAGTTCCCAGGGGCCGTTCTATGGCTACACCTTC.